Presented here are 30 T cell receptor beta chains from one specimen sequenced in a study of blood T cell repertoires in COVID-19 (TCRdb year 2020). Libraries came from the immunoSEQ multiplex PCR assay. TCRdb took this table from immuneACCESS and kept in-frame rearrangements with V and J called. Such tables lack part of the clones; where checked against another copy, unresolved V genes explain under half of the gap, and the rest is unexplained. The sample table lists some 250,000 clones, about three quarters of them with a count of one. The ten largest clones add up to 3.3% of the sample. Sequenced input: peripheral blood. The receptors here all came from an elderly woman with acute or convalescent COVID-19.

This clone was found once. This chain links TRBV3-1 (or the pseudogene TRBV3-2) with TRBJ2-3; a possible D gene is TRBD1 (6 bases). Germline assignment: CDR1 LGHDT and CDR2 YNNKEL (reference sequence). V lost 3 bases, J lost 1 base, and 14 bases lay in between. CDR3 size: 16 residues. The DNA for the CDR3 is TGTGCCAGCAGCCACGAAACGACAGGCCGCACAGATACGCAGTATTTT. This sequence encodes CASSHETTGRTDTQYF.

The chain carries TRBV19 and TRBJ1-2; 7 bases agree with TRBD1. Per the germline V gene, CDR1 is LNHDA and CDR2 is SQIVND (reference sequence). Germline trimming cut 0 bases from V and 10 bases from J; bases unmatched to any gene: 2. CDR3 length: 12 amino acids. The CDR3 spells CASSIEDRFYTF. The CDR3 nucleotides are TGTGCCAGTAGTATAGAGGACAGGTTCTACACCTTC.

CDR3 amino acids: CASSKPWTGGSGYTF. As DNA, the CDR3 is TGTGCCAGCAGCAAACCCTGGACAGGGGGCAGCGGCTACACCTTC. V usage is TRBV21-1 and J usage is TRBJ1-2; TRBD1, as called in the table, went unchecked against the DNA. TRBV21-1 is designated a pseudogene. This CDR3 contains 15 residues.

This rearrangement joins TRBV28 to TRBJ2-7, with D possibly matching TRBD1 (6 bases). CDR3 length: 13 residues. The ends were cut back, 2 bases at V and 7 bases at J, with 12 bases in the middle. Germline CDR1 and CDR2: MDHEN and SYDVKM. In DNA, the CDR3 is TGTGCCAGCAGTTTACAGGGGATCGGGGAGCAGTACTTC. Protein: CASSLQGIGEQYF.

The chain employs TRBV5-5 and TRBJ1-5; 7 nucleotides agree with TRBD1. Germline-derived CDR1 and CDR2 are SGHKS and YYEKEE (reference sequence). V lost 0 bases and J lost 2; bases outside the gene matches: 2. The CDR3 is made up of 15 amino acids. The CDR3 protein is CASSLGGTGNQPQHF. The CDR3 DNA sequence: TGTGCCAGCAGCTTGGGAGGGACAGGCAATCAGCCCCAGCATTTT. The whole variable domain, filled in from reference TRBV5-5 and TRBJ1-5, reads DAGVTQSPTHLIKTRGQQVTLRCSPISGHKSVSWYQQVLGQGPQFIFQYYEKEERGRGNFPDRFSARQFPNYSSELNVNALLLGDSALYLCASSLGGTGNQPQHFGDGTRLSIL.

The rearrangement joins TRBV5-4 to TRBJ2-5; 13 bases fit TRBD2. The V gene's germline CDR1 is SGHNT and CDR2 YYREEE (reference sequence). The trim removed 4 bases at V and 5 bases at J, leaving 8 bases unmatched. This CDR3 comprises 16 residues. CDR3 in amino acids: CASSPGLAGREETQYF. Written as DNA, the CDR3 is TGTGCCAGCAGCCCGGGACTAGCGGGGAGGGAGGAGACCCAGTACTTC. The variable domain in full, completed from reference TRBV5-4 and TRBJ2-5, reads ETGVTQSPTHLIKTRGQQVTLRCSSQSGHNTVSWYQQALGQGPQFIFQYYREEENGRGNFPPRFSGLQFPNYSSELNVNALELDDSALYLCASSPGLAGREETQYFGPGTRLLVL.

This chain links TRBV7-2 with TRBJ1-2, with 7 bases aligning to TRBD1. V lost 4 bases, J lost 1 base, and 9 bases stayed unmatched. The CDR3 is made up of 16 amino acids. The germline gives CDR1 SGHTA, CDR2 FQGNSA. The DNA of the CDR3 is TGTGCCAGCAGCTCAGGACAGGTCGGTGGTAACTATGGCTACACCTTC. It encodes CASSSGQVGGNYGYTF.

V is TRBV4-1 and J is TRBJ2-3, with TRBD1 matching 8 bases. Trimming removed 0 bases from V and 10 bases from J; junction bases left unmatched: 9. Germline V lookup: CDR1 MGHRA, CDR2 YSYEKL. This CDR3 has 15 residues. CDR3 protein: CASSQELAQGGAQYF. The CDR3 DNA follows: TGCGCCAGCAGCCAAGAACTCGCACAGGGGGGTGCGCAGTATTTT.

This chain joins TRBV5-4 and TRBJ2-2; 8 nucleotides agree with TRBD2. The CDR3 covers 16 residues. CDR1 and CDR2 (germline): SGHNT, YYREEE (reference sequence). The V segment lost 4 bases and the J segment 2 bases; nucleotides outside the gene matches: 7. The CDR3 sequence: CASSNQRGLNTGELFF. As DNA, the CDR3 is TGTGCCAGCAGCAACCAGCGGGGGTTAAACACCGGGGAGCTGTTTTTT.

The chain carries TRBV7-9 and TRBJ1-3, with D perhaps matching TRBD1 (5 bases). The V gene lost 4 bases and the J gene lost 9 bases, with 13 bases spanning the gap. The CDR3 length is 13 residues. Germline CDR1 is SEHNR and CDR2 is FQNEAQ (reference sequence). CDR3 residues: CASSWDRGGTIYF. DNA for the CDR3: TGTGCCAGCAGCTGGGACCGGGGAGGCACCATATATTTT.

Only a few counts were recorded for this clone. The chain is built from TRBV7-8 and TRBJ1-6, with 8 bases matching TRBD1. Unmatched junction bases numbered 6, after V lost 10 bases and J lost 7 bases. Germline V gene sequence: CDR1 SGHVS, CDR2 FQNEAQ. The CDR3 length is 13 residues. The CDR3 DNA sequence: TGTGCCACACAGGGGGTTCCAAATTCACCCCTCCACTTT. This codes for CATQGVPNSPLHF.

The chain uses TRBV27 and TRBJ1-6; a possible D gene is TRBD1 (5 bases). V lost 7 bases and J lost 8, with 15 bases in between. This CDR3 has 14 residues. Germline loops: CDR1 MNHEY, CDR2 SMNVEV (reference sequence). CDR3 sequence reads: CASKVGVDDSPLHF. The CDR3 region has the DNA TGTGCCAGCAAGGTAGGGGTAGACGATTCACCCCTCCACTTT.

The CDR3 sequence is CASRPERGEQFF. CDR3 in DNA: TGTGCCAGCAGACCAGAGCGGGGTGAGCAGTTCTTC. The V gene is TRBV2, the J gene TRBJ2-1; 7 nucleotides align to TRBD2. From germline, CDR1 is SNHLY and CDR2 FYNNEI. CDR3 length: 12 amino acids. V lost 6 bases to trimming and J lost 9 bases; unmatched junction nucleotides: 5.

The CDR3 loop is CASSLDTGAVYGYTF. The CDR3 bases are TGTGCCAGCAGCTTAGATACAGGGGCGGTCTATGGCTACACCTTC. The chain links TRBV7-6 to TRBJ1-2; 7 nucleotides match TRBD1. CDR3 length equals 15 residues. Germline loops: CDR1 SGHVS, CDR2 FNYEAQ. V dropped 1 base and J dropped 4; count of bases not matched to a gene: 6.

Comment on this clone: Other DNA sequences in this specimen translate into the identical CDR3. The rearrangement links TRBV24-1 to TRBJ2-3; D gene unclear. V was pared by 3 bases and J by 3 bases, with 6 bases between. The CDR3 spans 13 residues. The germline V gene encodes CDR1 KGHDR and CDR2 SFDVKD. In DNA form, the CDR3 reads TGTGCCACCAGTGATCCCAGTACAGATACGCAGTATTTT. Its translation: CATSDPSTDTQYF.

A few counts support this clone. This rearrangement joins TRBV18 to TRBJ1-4; the D is unclear. The length of the CDR3 is 16 residues. Germline V gene sequence: CDR1 KGHSH, CDR2 LQKENI. V was pared by 4 bases and J by 2 bases, with 14 bases between. The CDR3: CASSLARGRTNEKLFF. The CDR3 nucleotides read TGTGCCAGCTCACTGGCTCGAGGGAGGACTAATGAAAAACTGTTTTTT.

This sequence joins TRBV4-2 and TRBJ2-7; TRBD2 matches at 11 bases. The CDR3 is 17 residues long. V was clipped by 0 bases and J by 2 bases; unmatched bases: 6. The V gene's germline CDR1 is LGHNA and CDR2 YNFKEQ. CDR3 in amino acids: CASSQELGTSGPYEQYF. The DNA for the CDR3 is TGTGCCAGCAGCCAAGAATTAGGGACTAGCGGACCCTACGAGCAGTACTTC.

This clone was recorded only once. The V call is TRBV18, the J call TRBJ1-1; unclear D gene. Germline V gives CDR1 KGHSH, CDR2 LQKENI. The CDR3 loop spans 13 amino acids. Trimming shortened V by 3 bases and J by 8 bases, and 13 bases separated the two germline ends. This chain's CDR3 is CASSPQAGREAFF. CDR3 DNA: TGTGCCAGCTCACCCCAAGCGGGGAGGGAAGCTTTCTTT.

The chain is built from TRBV5-4 and TRBJ2-3, with 9 nucleotides matching TRBD1. CDR3 length: 15 amino acids. The J segment lost 3 bases and the V segment lost 0 bases, leaving 2 bases of the junction unmatched. Germline V gives CDR1 SGHNT, CDR2 YYREEE (reference sequence). CDR3 in amino acids: CASSLAGTGTDTQYF. DNA of the CDR3: TGTGCCAGCAGCTTGGCGGGGACAGGGACAGATACGCAGTATTTT.

The chain carries TRBV18 and TRBJ2-7; possible D gene TRBD1, 6 bases. V dropped 3 bases and J dropped 6 bases, with 15 bases sitting between them. The CDR3 runs 14 residues. The germline V gene has CDR1 KGHSH and CDR2 LQKENI. CDR3 loop: CASSPSEQGGEQYF. The CDR3 DNA reads as TGTGCCAGCTCACCCTCAGAACAGGGCGGCGAGCAGTACTTC.

This clone was counted a few times. The chain couples TRBV19 to TRBJ1-2; TRBD1 is a possible D gene (5 bases). This CDR3 spans 12 amino acids. V lost 7 bases to trimming and J lost 7 bases, with 13 bases between them. CDR1 and CDR2 from the germline V gene are LNHDA and SQIVND (reference sequence). DNA for the CDR3: TGTGCCAGTATGCCGGGGGAAGGTGGCTACACCTTC. Its translation is CASMPGEGGYTF.

Only a few counts were recorded for this clone. The chain carries TRBV4-3 and TRBJ1-4, with D unclear. CDR3 length: 16 residues. Trimming stripped 0 bases from V and 0 bases from J, with 8 bases between. Germline V gives CDR1 LGHNA, CDR2 YSLEER. CDR3 amino acids: CASSQDVASTNEKLFF. In DNA, the CDR3 is TGCGCCAGCAGCCAAGACGTGGCCTCAACTAATGAAAAACTGTTTTTT.

This clone appeared many times. CDR3 coding DNA: TGTGCCAGCAGCACTCGGCCCTTAGAAGGGGCCGAGCAGTACTTC. Translating gives CASSTRPLEGAEQYF. The genes are TRBV3-1 (or the pseudogene TRBV3-2) and TRBJ2-7; possible D gene TRBD1, 5 bases. The CDR3 runs to 15 residues. Per the germline V gene, CDR1 is LGHDT and CDR2 is YNNKEL (reference sequence). The V and J ends lost 5 bases and 6 bases respectively, with 20 bases between them.

The chain has TRBV6-2 or TRBV6-3 and TRBJ2-5, with 7 bases identical to TRBD2. CDR1 is MNHEY and CDR2 is SVGEGT in the germline V gene. The trim removed 6 bases at V and 0 bases at J, leaving 13 bases unmatched. The CDR3 has 17 residues. CDR3 protein: CASSGVAGVGNQETQYF. The CDR3 DNA reads TGTGCCAGCAGCGGGGTAGCGGGCGTCGGTAACCAAGAGACCCAGTACTTC.

In its sample, this clone was seen a few times. The CDR3 is CASSLGTGTTDTQYF. Written as DNA, the CDR3 is TGTGCCAGCAGCCTAGGGACAGGGACCACAGATACGCAGTATTTT. The chain joins TRBV2 to TRBJ2-3; the match to TRBD1 covers 9 bases. The CDR3 extends over 15 amino acids. J lost 2 bases, V lost 6 bases, and 6 bases had no gene match. Germline V gene data show CDR1 as SNHLY and CDR2 as FYNNEI. Full variable domain (missing parts from reference TRBV2 and TRBJ2-3): EPEVTQTPSHQVTQMGQEVILRCVPISNHLYFYWYRQILGQKVEFLVSFYNNEISEKSEIFDDQFSVERPDGSNFTLKIRSTKLEDSAMYFCASSLGTGTTDTQYFGPGTRLTVL.

This chain joins TRBV30 and TRBJ2-3; 8 nucleotides agree with TRBD2. J gave up 5 bases and V 0 bases, and 7 bases lay outside the gene matches. The germline CDR1 and CDR2 sequences are GTSNPN and SVGIG (reference sequence). This CDR3 region has 15 residues. CDR3 sequence reads: CAWSVAGASGDTQYF. In DNA, the CDR3 is TGTGCCTGGAGTGTAGCGGGAGCTTCGGGAGATACGCAGTATTTT.

The chain links TRBV6-1 to TRBJ1-6; D might be TRBD1 (5 bases). This CDR3 contains 17 residues. Germline values: CDR1 MNHNS, CDR2 SASEGT. V was shortened by 2 bases and J by 6 bases, with 17 bases between the two germline ends. The CDR3 nucleotides read TGTGCCAGCAGTGAAAAGGGACGGGGGGAGTCTAATTCACCCCTCCACTTT. Translation: CASSEKGRGESNSPLHF.

This chain links TRBV29-1 with TRBJ2-2; 8 nucleotides match TRBD1. J was trimmed by 5 bases and V by 5 bases; bases with no gene match: 10. The CDR3 is 15 residues long. Per the germline V gene, CDR1 is SQVTM and CDR2 is ANQGSEA. CDR3 nucleotide sequence: TGCAGCGTTACCAAATCGACAGGGGCTACCGGGGAGCTGTTTTTT. It translates to CSVTKSTGATGELFF.

J is TRBJ2-2 and V is TRBV5-1; TRBD2 is a possible D gene (5 bases). V was cut by 2 bases and J by 4 bases, with 12 bases left in between. This CDR3 contains 15 residues. The germline CDR1 and CDR2 sequences are SGHRS and YFSETQ. The CDR3 sequence: CASSLSGMGTGELFF. Here the CDR3 DNA reads TGCGCCAGCAGCTTATCGGGGATGGGCACCGGGGAGCTGTTTTTT. The full variable domain, in which reference TRBV5-1 and TRBJ2-2 provide the parts outside the CDR3, is KAGVTQTPRYLIKTRGQQVTLSCSPISGHRSVSWYQQTPGQGLQFLFEYFSETQRNKGNFPGRFSGRQFSNSRSEMNVSTLELGDSALYLCASSLSGMGTGELFFGEGSRLTVL.

The chain couples TRBV9 to TRBJ2-1, with 11 bases lining up with TRBD2. The CDR3 loop spans 14 amino acids. The V and J ends lost 3 bases and 7 bases, in that order; junction bases with no gene match: 3. The germline gives CDR1 SGDLS, CDR2 YYNGEE. CDR3 protein: CASSGGLAANEQFF. The CDR3 region has the DNA TGTGCCAGCAGCGGGGGACTAGCGGCTAATGAGCAGTTCTTC.